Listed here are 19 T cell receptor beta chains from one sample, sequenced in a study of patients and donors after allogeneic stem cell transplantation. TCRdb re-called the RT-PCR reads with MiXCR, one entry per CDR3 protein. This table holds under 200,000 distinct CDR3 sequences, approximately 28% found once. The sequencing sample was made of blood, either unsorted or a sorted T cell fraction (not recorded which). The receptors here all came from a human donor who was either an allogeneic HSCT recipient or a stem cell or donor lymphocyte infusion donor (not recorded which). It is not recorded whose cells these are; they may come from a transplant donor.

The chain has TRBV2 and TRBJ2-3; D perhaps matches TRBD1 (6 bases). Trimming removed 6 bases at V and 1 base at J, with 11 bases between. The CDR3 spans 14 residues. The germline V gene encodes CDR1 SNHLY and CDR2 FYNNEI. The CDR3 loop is CASRQGTRTDTQYF. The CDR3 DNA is TGTGCCAGCAGACAGGGTACCCGCACAGATACGCAGTATTTT.

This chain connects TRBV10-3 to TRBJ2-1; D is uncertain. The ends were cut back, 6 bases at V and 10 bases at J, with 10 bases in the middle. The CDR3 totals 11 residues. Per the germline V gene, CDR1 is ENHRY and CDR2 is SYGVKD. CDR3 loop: CAISPLREQFF. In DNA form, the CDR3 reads TGTGCCATCAGCCCGCTCAGGGAGCAGTTCTTC.

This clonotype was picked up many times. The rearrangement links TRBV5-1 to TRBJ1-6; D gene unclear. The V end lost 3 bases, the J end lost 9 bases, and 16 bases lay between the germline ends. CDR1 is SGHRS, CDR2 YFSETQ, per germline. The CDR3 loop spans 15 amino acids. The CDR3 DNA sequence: TGCGCCAGCAGCTCAGAGGAAGGGTTTAGTTCACCCCTCCACTTT. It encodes CASSSEEGFSSPLHF.

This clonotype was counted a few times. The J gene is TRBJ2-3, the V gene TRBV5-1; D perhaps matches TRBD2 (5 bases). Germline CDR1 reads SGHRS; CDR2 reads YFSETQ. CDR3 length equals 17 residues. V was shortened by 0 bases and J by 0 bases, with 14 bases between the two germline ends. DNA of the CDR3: TGCGCCAGCAGCTTGGGACTATACGTTTCTAGCACAGATACGCAGTATTTT. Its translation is CASSLGLYVSSTDTQYF.

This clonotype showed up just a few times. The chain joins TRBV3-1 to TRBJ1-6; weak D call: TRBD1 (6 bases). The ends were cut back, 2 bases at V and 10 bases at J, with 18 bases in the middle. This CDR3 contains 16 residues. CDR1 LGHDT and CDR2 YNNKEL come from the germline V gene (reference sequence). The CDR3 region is CASSQRGGQGSSPLHF. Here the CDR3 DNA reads TGTGCCAGCAGCCAAAGAGGGGGGCAGGGAAGCTCACCCCTCCACTTT.

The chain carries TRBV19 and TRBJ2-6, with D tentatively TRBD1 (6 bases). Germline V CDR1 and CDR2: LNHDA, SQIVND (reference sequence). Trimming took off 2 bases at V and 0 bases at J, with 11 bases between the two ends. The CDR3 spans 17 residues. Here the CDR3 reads CASSIPGQTSGANVLTF. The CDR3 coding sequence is TGTGCCAGTAGTATACCCGGACAGACCTCTGGGGCCAACGTCCTGACTTTC.

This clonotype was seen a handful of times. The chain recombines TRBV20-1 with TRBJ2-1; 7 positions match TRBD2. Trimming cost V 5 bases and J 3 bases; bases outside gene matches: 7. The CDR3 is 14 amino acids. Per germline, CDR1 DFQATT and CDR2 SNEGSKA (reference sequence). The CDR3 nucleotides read TGCAGTGCTCGGACTAGAGGGCACTACAATGAGCAGTTCTTC. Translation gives CSARTRGHYNEQFF.

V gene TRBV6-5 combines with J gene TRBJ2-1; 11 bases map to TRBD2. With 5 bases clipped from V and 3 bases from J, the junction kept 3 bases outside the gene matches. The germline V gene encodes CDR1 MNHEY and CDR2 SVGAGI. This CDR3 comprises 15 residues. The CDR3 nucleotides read TGTGCCAGCAGTCGACTAGCGGGATTCTACAATGAGCAGTTCTTC. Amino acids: CASSRLAGFYNEQFF.

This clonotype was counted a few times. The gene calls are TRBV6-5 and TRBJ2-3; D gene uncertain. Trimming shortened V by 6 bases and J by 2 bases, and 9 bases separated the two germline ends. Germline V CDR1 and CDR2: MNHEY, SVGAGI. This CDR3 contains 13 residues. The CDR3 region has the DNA TGTGCCAGCAGCCTATTGGACACAGATACGCAGTATTTT. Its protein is CASSLLDTDTQYF.

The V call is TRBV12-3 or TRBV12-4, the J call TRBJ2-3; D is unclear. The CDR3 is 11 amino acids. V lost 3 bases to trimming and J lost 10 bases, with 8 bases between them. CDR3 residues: CASSFFYAQYF. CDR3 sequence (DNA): TGTGCCAGCAGTTTCTTTTATGCGCAGTATTTT.

The CDR3 loop is CASSPQDSTEAFF. CDR3 bases: TGTGCCAGCTCACCACAGGATAGCACTGAAGCTTTCTTT. This chain links TRBV18 with TRBJ1-1; D remains ambiguous. V was pared by 1 base and J by 4 bases, with 7 bases between. In germline, CDR1 is KGHSH, CDR2 LQKENI. This CDR3 comprises 13 residues.

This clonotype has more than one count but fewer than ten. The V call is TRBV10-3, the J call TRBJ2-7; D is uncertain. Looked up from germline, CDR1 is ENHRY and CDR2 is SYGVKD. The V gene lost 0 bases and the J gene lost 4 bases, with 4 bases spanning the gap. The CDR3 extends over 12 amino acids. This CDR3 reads CAISESSYEQYF. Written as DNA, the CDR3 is TGTGCCATCAGTGAGTCGAGTTACGAGCAGTACTTC.

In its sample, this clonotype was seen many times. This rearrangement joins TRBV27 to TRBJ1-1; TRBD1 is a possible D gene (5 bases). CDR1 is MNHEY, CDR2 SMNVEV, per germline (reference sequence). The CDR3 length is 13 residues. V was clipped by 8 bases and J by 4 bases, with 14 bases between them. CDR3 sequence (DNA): TGTGCCAGCGCGCGGGCTGGGGGCACTGAAGCTTTCTTT. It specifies CASARAGGTEAFF.

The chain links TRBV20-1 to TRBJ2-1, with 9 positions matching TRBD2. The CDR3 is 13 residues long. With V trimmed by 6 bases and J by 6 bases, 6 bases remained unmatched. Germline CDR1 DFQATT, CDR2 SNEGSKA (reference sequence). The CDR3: CSAPAGGTNEQFF. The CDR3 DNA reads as TGCAGTGCCCCAGCGGGAGGAACCAATGAGCAGTTCTTC.

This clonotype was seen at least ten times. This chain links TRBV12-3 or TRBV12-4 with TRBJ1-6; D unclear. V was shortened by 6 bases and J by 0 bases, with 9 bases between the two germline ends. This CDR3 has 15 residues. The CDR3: CASSAQSSYNSPLHF. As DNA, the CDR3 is TGTGCCAGCAGCGCACAGAGCTCCTATAATTCACCCCTCCACTTT.

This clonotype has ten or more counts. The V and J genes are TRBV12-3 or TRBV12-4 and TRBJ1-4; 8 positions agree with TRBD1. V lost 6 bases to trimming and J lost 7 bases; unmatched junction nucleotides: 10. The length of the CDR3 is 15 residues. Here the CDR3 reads CASSPGQGLFEKLFF. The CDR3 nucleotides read TGTGCCAGCAGCCCCGGACAGGGTCTTTTTGAAAAACTGTTTTTT.

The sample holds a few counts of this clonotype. The CDR3 DNA reads TGTGCCACCAGCAGAGAGGGGAATAGCAATCAGCCCCAGCATTTT. This sequence encodes CATSREGNSNQPQHF. The genes are TRBV15 and TRBJ1-5; D is uncertain. Trimming took off 0 bases at V and 0 bases at J, with 6 bases between the two ends. The length of the CDR3 is 15 residues. Germline V gene lookup returns CDR1 LNHNV and CDR2 YYDKDF (reference sequence).

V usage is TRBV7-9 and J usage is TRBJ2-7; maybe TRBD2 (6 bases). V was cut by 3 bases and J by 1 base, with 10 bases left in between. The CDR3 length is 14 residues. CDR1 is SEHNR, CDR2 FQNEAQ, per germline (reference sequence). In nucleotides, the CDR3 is TGTGCCAGCAGCTTGGGCGGGGAATCCTACGAGCAGTACTTC. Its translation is CASSLGGESYEQYF.

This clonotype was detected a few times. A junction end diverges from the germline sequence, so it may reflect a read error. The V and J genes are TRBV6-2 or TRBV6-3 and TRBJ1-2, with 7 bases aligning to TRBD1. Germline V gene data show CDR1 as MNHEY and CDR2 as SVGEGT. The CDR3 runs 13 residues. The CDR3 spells CASSYETRQGRAF. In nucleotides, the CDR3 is TGTGCCAGCAGTTACGAAACCCGACAGGGCCGGGCCTTC.